The rows below give T cell receptor beta chains drawn from one sample of a study of cytomegalovirus exposure and HLA in healthy donors. TCRdb's copy holds only in-frame clones and misses some; the assay was immunoSEQ multiplex PCR. Altogether 140,000 or so clones are present, about four fifths being singletons, with the ten largest covering under 6%. The specimen sequenced was PBMCs. Source of these receptors: a man in his forties or fifties in good health and CMV-seronegative. Each CDR3 is given with its conserved first and last residue. A D gene is named only where the DNA matches it firmly. Not all rows give a size; the values are once, few, many and, for expanded clones, a class.

TRBV19	-	-	TRBJ1-2	CASTLGQFVGYTF	TGTGCCAGTACCCTCGGACAGTTTGTTGGGTACACCTTC
TRBV23-1	-	-	TRBJ2-7	CASSQTSVWEQYF	TGCGCCAGCAGTCAAACCAGCGTTTGGGAGCAGTACTTC
TRBV5-1	TRBD1	-	TRBJ2-5	CASSRDRERVKTQYF	TGCGCCAGCAGCCGAGACAGGGAACGTGTTAAGACCCAGTACTTC
TRBV5-1	-	-	TRBJ2-5	CASSYSGGGETQYF	TGCGCCAGCAGTTATTCGGGGGGCGGGGAGACCCAGTACTTC
TRBV7-6	TRBD2	once	TRBJ2-5	CASSLAPRAGRETQYF	TGTGCCAGCAGCTTAGCGCCCAGAGCGGGGAGGGAGACCCAGTACTTC
TRBV19	-	-	TRBJ1-1	CAIQGHNTEAFF	TGTGCCATCCAGGGACATAACACTGAAGCTTTCTTT
TRBV19	-	-	TRBJ2-2	CASKARATGELFF	TGTGCCAGTAAGGCCAGGGCCACCGGGGAGCTGTTTTTT
TRBV6-6	-	-	TRBJ2-2	CASSYLRTNTGELFF	TGTGCCAGCAGTTACCTGCGTACGAACACCGGGGAGCTGTTTTTT
TRBV7-9	TRBD1	-	TRBJ1-2	CASSKDRVKAANYGYTF	TGTGCCAGCAGCAAAGACAGGGTGAAAGCAGCTAACTATGGCTACACCTTC
TRBV9	TRBD2	-	TRBJ2-5	CASSVDSGGSTETQYF	TGTGCCAGCAGCGTAGATAGCGGGGGCTCAACGGAGACCCAGTACTTC
TRBV2	-	few	TRBJ1-5	CASKGDYGQPQHF	TGTGCCAGCAAGGGTGACTATGGCCAGCCCCAGCATTTT
TRBV19	TRBD1	once	TRBJ1-4	CASKGTDNEKLFF	TGTGCCAGTAAAGGGACAGACAATGAAAAACTGTTTTTT
TRBV19	TRBD2	once	TRBJ2-1	CASNGGSYNEQFF	TGTGCCAGTAATGGCGGGAGCTACAATGAGCAGTTCTTC
TRBV5-1	-	-	TRBJ2-4	CASSLETDFKNIQYF	TGCGCCAGCAGCTTGGAAACAGATTTCAAAAACATTCAGTACTTC
TRBV5-6	TRBD2	-	TRBJ2-1	CASSFRFGTSYNEQFF	TGTGCCAGCAGCTTCCGGTTCGGGACTAGCTACAATGAGCAGTTCTTC
TRBV27	TRBD1	-	TRBJ1-4	CASSLLWDREEKLFF	TGTGCCAGCAGTCTCCTGTGGGACAGGGAGGAAAAACTGTTTTTT
TRBV2	TRBD1	-	TRBJ1-2	CASSLLRQGPLVSYTF	TGTGCCAGCAGTTTACTTAGACAGGGGCCCTTGGTGAGCTACACCTTC
TRBV11-3	TRBD2	-	TRBJ2-7	CASSSRLADEQYF	TGTGCCAGCAGCTCCCGACTAGCGGACGAGCAGTACTTC
TRBV9	TRBD1	once	TRBJ1-2	CASAPRQGAVNYGYTF	TGTGCCAGCGCGCCCCGACAGGGGGCAGTCAACTATGGCTACACCTTC
TRBV7-9	-	few	TRBJ2-7	CASSNTQGSEQYF	TGTGCCAGCAGCAACACCCAGGGCAGCGAGCAGTACTTC
TRBV2	TRBD1	-	TRBJ2-3	CASSRNRGRIDTDTQYF	TGTGCCAGCAGTCGGAACAGGGGGCGGATTGACACAGATACGCAGTATTTT
TRBV6-5	TRBD1	-	TRBJ1-1	CASIRTGGNTEAFF	TGTGCCAGCATCAGGACAGGGGGCAACACTGAAGCTTTCTTT
TRBV2	-	once	TRBJ2-5	CASSDPTGLGETQYF	TGTGCCAGCAGTGACCCAACAGGGCTAGGGGAGACCCAGTACTTC
TRBV6-1	-	few	TRBJ1-1	CASSRTDTEAFF	TGTGCCAGCAGCCGGACAGACACTGAAGCTTTCTTT